This T cell receptor (beta chain) was profiled in a study of beta chain features in type 1 diabetes (dated by TCRdb to the late 2010s). Looking at the study overall: No differences in mean age, gender distribution, total cell number or subset yield were found between patients and healthy donors. A total of roughly 99,000,000 sorted cells were examined across all samples, and the number of cells per subset was strongly correlated with RNA yield. The study compared the TCRB repertoires of sorted circulating CD4+ T cell subsets in recently diagnosed type 1 diabetes patients with those in matched healthy donors. Regulatory and stem cell-like memory subsets were isolated from only 8 patients and about eight healthy donors, whereas naive and central memory subsets came from all 30 or so donors.

The germline V gene (reference sequence) yields LNHDA for CDR1 and SQIVND for CDR2. The CDR3 sequence holds 18 residues, the cysteine and phenylalanine included. Only CDR3 DNA remains: 54 bases, in frame from the first base. Deletion took 6 bases off V and 0 bases off J, with a span of 18 bases between the germline ends. All of the isolated RNA was reverse transcribed with the High Capacity cDNA Reverse Transcription Kit, so expressed TCRB transcripts were sequenced. Deep immunoSEQ sequencing was performed on naive, central memory and regulatory T cell samples, with an average of roughly 3.5 million total reads per sample. Sorted cells were lysed in RLT buffer and RNA was extracted with DNase-treated RNeasy Micro or Mini kits, depending on cell number. Each cell subset was processed separately to prevent cross-contamination, with patient and healthy donor samples processed together. TCRB sequences were amplified from cDNA with the immunoSEQ multiplex PCR, producing 87-bp fragments spanning the CDR3 region. Amplicons were sequenced on the Illumina HiSeq platform. On the authors' methods: PCR bias was computationally corrected using synthetic template baselines, reads within Hamming distance 2 were collapsed, and singletons that could not be merged were discarded. Reads were aligned to IMGT to assign V, D and J genes, CDR3 length, and insertions or deletions at six rearrangement sites. Clonotype counts were normalized to sorted cell number within each subset before computing true diversity and Gini coefficients with the tcR R package. The overlap coefficient, calculated on TCRB nucleotide sequences, was used to measure repertoire sharing. As a proxy for the pre-selection repertoire, out-of-frame TCRB sequences from naive cells were analyzed. This immuneACCESS table, as held by TCRdb, lists in-frame sequences with V and J called but not all clones. Of the missing ones, under half trace to an unresolved V gene in checked studies; the others have no known cause. That table is the source of V, J and clone size, and D and trimming were worked out from the DNA. Counted in this sample were about 400,000 clones; around 12% of them appeared once. The leading ten clones occupy about 0.01% of the sample.

The sample holds a few counts of this clone. The specificity of this receptor is unknown. The sample holds no much larger clone one base away, and base qualities are not on file. What the authors observed across the whole study: Naive, central memory and regulatory TCRB repertoires appeared to be more alike among patients than among healthy donors. PCR may preferentially amplify shorter templates, but because patient and control samples were amplified and corrected together, any resulting skew would affect both groups equally. Type 1 diabetes patients showed a moderate but significant shortening of TCRB CDR3 length in all four CD4+ subsets. Because cDNA was sequenced instead of genomic DNA, activated cells with high expression could be over-represented, although the groups did not differ in activation or CD3 levels. Fewer insertions and more nucleotide deletions at VDJ recombination sites were observed in patients with type 1 diabetes, implying thymic rearrangement abnormalities. Because the HLA sub-analyses included only small numbers of individuals, any influence of HLA type on TCRB rearrangement was left unresolved.

Each donor gave one peripheral blood draw, approximately 100 mL on average, collected into heparinised tubes. A BD FACSAria II was used to sort naive, central memory, regulatory and stem cell-like memory CD4+ T cells with a panel that included CD45RO, CCR7, CD25, CD127, CD95 and CD27. A purity above 95% was achieved for all sorted populations. PBMCs were isolated immediately by Lymphoprep density gradient centrifugation and stained directly without culture. To minimize batch effects, samples were stained and sorted in pairs, one healthy donor with one patient per experiment. This receptor was taken from a young woman with type 1 diabetes. Sequenced material: naive CD4+ T cells from blood. Interpreted using the paper, the cell subset or site label stands for: true naive CD4+ T cells. The chain couples TRBV19 to TRBJ2-6, and the D gene may be TRBD2, 7 bases matching. The CDR3 here reads CASRRGGSPSSGANVLTF. The bases read TGTGCCAGTAGGAGGGGGGGTAGCCCAAGCTCTGGGGCCAACGTCCTGACTTTC.